This T cell receptor (beta chain) was captured by sequencing in a study of CD8 T cells in Susac syndrome. Overall study findings and caveats: The study's TCR sequencing and HLA analysis covered a relatively small number of individuals, and the study acknowledged this.

Sequencing targeted TCR beta in blood CD8+ and CD4+ T cells. RNA amounts of about 0.5 to 1 ug underwent reverse transcription with random hexamers. A single record per CDR3 protein comes from TCRdb applying MiXCR to the immunoSEQ multiplex PCR reads. Altogether some 48,000 distinct CDR3 sequences are present, about 92% being singletons, with the ten largest covering around 0.4%. A note on this clonotype: Its antigen is unknown.

The CDR3 is made up of 14 amino acids. V lost 7 bases, J lost 2 bases, and 14 bases lay in between. Germline CDR1 reads PRHDT; CDR2 reads FYEKMQ (reference sequence). This sequence joins TRBV13 and TRBJ2-5; D call uncertain. Source material: CD8+ T cells from PBMCs. The source of this sequence is a human donor in good health. The CDR3: CASTIRALQETQYF. The CDR3 nucleotides read TGTGCCAGCACCATAAGGGCGTTGCAAGAGACCCAGTACTTC.